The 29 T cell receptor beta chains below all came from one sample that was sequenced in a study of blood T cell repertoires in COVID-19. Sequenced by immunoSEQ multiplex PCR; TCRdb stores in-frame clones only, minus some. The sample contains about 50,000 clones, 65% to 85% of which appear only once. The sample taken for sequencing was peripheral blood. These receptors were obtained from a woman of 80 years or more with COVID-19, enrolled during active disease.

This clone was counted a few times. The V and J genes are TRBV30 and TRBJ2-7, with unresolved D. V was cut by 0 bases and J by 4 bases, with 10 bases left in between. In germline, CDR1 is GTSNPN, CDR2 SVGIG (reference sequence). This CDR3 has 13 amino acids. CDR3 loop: CAWSVLTEYEQYF. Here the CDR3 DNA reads TGTGCCTGGAGTGTACTGACGGAGTACGAGCAGTACTTC.

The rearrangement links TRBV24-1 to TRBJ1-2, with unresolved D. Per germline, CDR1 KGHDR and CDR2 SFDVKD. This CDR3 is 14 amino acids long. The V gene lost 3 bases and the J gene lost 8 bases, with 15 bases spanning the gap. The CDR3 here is CATSDDGVFGGYTF. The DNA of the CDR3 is TGTGCCACCAGTGATGACGGGGTTTTCGGGGGCTACACCTTC.

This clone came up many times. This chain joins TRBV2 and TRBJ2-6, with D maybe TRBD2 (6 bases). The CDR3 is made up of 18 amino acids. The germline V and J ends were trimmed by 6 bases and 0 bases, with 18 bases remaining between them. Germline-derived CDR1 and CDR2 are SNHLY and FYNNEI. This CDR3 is CASRATGTSHSGANVLTF. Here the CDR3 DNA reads TGTGCCAGCAGGGCTACCGGGACTTCACACTCTGGGGCCAACGTCCTGACTTTC. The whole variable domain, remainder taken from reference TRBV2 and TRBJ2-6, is EPEVTQTPSHQVTQMGQEVILRCVPISNHLYFYWYRQILGQKVEFLVSFYNNEISEKSEIFDDQFSVERPDGSNFTLKIRSTKLEDSAMYFCASRATGTSHSGANVLTFGAGSRLTVL.

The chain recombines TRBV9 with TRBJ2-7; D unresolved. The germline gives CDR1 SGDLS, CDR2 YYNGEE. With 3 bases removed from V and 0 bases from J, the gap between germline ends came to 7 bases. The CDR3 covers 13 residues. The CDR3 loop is CASSGASSYEQYF. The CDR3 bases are TGTGCCAGCAGCGGGGCCAGCTCCTACGAGCAGTACTTC.

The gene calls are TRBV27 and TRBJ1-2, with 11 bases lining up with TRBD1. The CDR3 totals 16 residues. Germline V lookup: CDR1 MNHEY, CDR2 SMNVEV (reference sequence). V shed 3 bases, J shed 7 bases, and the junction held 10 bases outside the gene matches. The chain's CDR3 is CASSFIADRGRGGYTF. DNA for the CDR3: TGTGCCAGCAGTTTTATTGCGGACAGGGGGCGCGGTGGCTACACCTTC.

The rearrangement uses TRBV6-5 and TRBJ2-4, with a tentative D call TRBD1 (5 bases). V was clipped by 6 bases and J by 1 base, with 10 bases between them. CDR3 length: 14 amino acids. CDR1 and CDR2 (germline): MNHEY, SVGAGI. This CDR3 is CASSPAGAKNIQYF. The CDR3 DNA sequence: TGTGCCAGCAGCCCAGCAGGGGCCAAAAACATTCAGTACTTC.

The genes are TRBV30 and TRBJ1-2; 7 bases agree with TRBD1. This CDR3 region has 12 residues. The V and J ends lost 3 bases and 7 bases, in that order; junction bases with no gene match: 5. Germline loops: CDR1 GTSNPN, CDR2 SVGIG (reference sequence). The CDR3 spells CAWSIGTVGYTF. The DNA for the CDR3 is TGTGCCTGGAGCATTGGGACAGTTGGCTACACCTTC. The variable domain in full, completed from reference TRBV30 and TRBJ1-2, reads SQTIHQWPATLVQPVGSPLSLECTVEGTSNPNLYWYRQAAGRGLQLLFYSVGIGQISSEVPQNLSASRPQDRQFILSSKKLLLSDSGFYLCAWSIGTVGYTFGSGTRLTVV.

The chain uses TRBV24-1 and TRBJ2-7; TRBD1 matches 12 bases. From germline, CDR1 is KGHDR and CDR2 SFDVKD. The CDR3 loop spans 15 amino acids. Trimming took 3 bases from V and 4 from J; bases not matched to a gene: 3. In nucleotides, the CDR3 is TGTGCCACCAGTGATCCGGGACAGGGGGCTTACGAGCAGTACTTC. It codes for CATSDPGQGAYEQYF.

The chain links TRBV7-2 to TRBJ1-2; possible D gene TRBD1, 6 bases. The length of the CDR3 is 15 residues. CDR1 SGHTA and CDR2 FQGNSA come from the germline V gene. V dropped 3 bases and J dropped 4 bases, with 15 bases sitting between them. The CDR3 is CASSFGTLPSYGYTF. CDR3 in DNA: TGTGCCAGCAGCTTTGGGACACTCCCTAGCTATGGCTACACCTTC.

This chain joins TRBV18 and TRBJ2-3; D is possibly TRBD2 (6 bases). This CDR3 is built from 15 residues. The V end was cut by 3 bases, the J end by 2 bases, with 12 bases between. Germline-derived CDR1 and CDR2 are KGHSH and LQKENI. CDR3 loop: CASSPPGLSTDTQYF. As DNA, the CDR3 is TGTGCCAGCTCACCGCCGGGACTTTCCACAGATACGCAGTATTTT. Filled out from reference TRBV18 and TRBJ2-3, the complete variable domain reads NAGVMQNPRHLVRRRGQEARLRCSPMKGHSHVYWYRQLPEEGLKFMVYLQKENIIDESGMPKERFSAEFPKEGPSILRIQQVVRGDSAAYFCASSPPGLSTDTQYFGPGTRLTVL.

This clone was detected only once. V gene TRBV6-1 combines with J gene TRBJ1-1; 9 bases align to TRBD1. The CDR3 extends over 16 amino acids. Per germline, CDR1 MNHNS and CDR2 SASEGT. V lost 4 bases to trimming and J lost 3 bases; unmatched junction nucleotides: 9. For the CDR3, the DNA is TGTGCCAGCAGTGCCGACAGGGGGATGTGGTACACTGAAGCTTTCTTT. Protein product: CASSADRGMWYTEAFF.

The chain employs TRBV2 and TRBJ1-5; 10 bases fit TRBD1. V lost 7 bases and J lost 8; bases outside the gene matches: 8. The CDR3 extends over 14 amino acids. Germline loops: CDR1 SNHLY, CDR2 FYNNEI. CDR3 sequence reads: CASTGQGVLKPQHF. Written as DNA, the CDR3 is TGTGCCAGCACTGGACAGGGGGTTTTGAAGCCCCAGCATTTT. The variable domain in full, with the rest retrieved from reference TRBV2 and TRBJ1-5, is EPEVTQTPSHQVTQMGQEVILRCVPISNHLYFYWYRQILGQKVEFLVSFYNNEISEKSEIFDDQFSVERPDGSNFTLKIRSTKLEDSAMYFCASTGQGVLKPQHFGDGTRLSIL.

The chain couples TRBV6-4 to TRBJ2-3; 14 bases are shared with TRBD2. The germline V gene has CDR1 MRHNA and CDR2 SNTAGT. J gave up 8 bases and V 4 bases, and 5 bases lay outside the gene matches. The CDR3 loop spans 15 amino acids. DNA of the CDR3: TGTGCCAGCAGTGGACTAGCGGGAGGGATACCTACGCAGTATTTT. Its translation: CASSGLAGGIPTQYF.

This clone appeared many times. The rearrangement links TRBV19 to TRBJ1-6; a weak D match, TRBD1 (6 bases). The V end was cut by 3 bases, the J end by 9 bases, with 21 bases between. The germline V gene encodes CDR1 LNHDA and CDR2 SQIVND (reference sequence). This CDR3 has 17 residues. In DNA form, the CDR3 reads TGTGCCAGTAGTATCGTCCCTGGTACGAGGGGGTTTTCACCCCTCCACTTT. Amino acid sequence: CASSIVPGTRGFSPLHF.

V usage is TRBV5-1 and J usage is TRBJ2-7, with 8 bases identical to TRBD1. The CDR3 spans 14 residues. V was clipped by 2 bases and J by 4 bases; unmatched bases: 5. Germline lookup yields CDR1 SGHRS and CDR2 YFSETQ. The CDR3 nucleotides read TGCGCCAGCAGCTTAGTCCAGGGGGCGTACGAGCAGTACTTC. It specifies CASSLVQGAYEQYF.

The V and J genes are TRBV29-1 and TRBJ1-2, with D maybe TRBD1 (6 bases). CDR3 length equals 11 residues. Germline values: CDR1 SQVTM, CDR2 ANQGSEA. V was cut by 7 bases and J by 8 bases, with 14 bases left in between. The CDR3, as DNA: TGCAGCGGGGCGACAGGCCAGGGCTACACCTTC. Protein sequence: CSGATGQGYTF.

The DNA of the CDR3 is TGTGCCAGCAGTTCTGGACAGGGGGCAGGGAGTTACTATGGCTACACCTTC. This sequence encodes CASSSGQGAGSYYGYTF. The chain links TRBV7-9 to TRBJ1-2; TRBD1 matches at 11 bases. The CDR3 spans 17 residues. CDR1 is SEHNR and CDR2 is FQNEAQ in the germline V gene (reference sequence). The V gene end was trimmed by 6 bases and the J gene end by 3 bases; junction bases not matched to a gene: 12.

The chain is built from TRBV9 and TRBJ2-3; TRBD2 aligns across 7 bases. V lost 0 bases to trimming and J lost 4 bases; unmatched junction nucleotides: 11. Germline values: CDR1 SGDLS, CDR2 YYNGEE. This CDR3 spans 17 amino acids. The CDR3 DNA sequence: TGTGCCAGCAGCGTAGCTCTGCTAGTGGGGGGGTCAGATACGCAGTATTTT. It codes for CASSVALLVGGSDTQYF.

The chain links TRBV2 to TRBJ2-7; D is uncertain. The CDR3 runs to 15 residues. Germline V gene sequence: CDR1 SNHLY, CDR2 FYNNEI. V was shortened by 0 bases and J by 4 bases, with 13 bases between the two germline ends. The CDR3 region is CASSEALIVMYEQYF. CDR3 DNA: TGTGCCAGCAGTGAAGCGCTAATAGTTATGTACGAGCAGTACTTC.

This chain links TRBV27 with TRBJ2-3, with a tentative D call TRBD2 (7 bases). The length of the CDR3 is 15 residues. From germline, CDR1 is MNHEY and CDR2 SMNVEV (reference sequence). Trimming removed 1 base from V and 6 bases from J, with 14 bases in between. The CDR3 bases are TGTGCCAGCAGTTTATGGGGGGGCGCAAGGGATACGCAGTATTTT. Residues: CASSLWGGARDTQYF.

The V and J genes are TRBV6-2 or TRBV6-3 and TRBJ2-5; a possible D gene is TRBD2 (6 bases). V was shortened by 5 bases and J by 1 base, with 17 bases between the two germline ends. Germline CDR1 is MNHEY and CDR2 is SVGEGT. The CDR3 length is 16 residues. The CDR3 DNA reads TGTGCCAGCAGTAACTACGGAGGGCCTATCCAAGAGACCCAGTACTTC. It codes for CASSNYGGPIQETQYF.

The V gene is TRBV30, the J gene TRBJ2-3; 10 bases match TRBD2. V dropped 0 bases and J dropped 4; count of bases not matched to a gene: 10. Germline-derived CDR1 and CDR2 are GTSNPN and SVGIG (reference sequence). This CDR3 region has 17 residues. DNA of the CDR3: TGTGCCTGGAGTGTATGGGGTTCTAGCGGGAGCCCAGATACGCAGTATTTT. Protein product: CAWSVWGSSGSPDTQYF.

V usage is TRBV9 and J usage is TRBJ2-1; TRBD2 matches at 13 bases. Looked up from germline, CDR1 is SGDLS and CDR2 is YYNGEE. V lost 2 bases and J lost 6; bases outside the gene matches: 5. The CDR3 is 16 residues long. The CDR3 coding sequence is TGTGCCAGCAGCGTGGGGGGACTAGCGGGAAGCAATGAGCAGTTCTTC. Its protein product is CASSVGGLAGSNEQFF.

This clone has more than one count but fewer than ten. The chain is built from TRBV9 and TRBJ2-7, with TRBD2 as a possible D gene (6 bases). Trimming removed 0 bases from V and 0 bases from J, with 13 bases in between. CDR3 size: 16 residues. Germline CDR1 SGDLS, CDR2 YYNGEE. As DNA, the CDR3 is TGTGCCAGCAGCGTAGGTCTGGCGGGATTCTCCTACGAGCAGTACTTC. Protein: CASSVGLAGFSYEQYF.

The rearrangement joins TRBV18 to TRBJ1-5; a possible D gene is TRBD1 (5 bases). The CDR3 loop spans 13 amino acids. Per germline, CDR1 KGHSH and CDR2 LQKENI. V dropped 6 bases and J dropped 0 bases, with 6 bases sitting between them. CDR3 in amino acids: CASSDSSNQPQHF. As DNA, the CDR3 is TGTGCCAGCTCCGACAGTAGCAATCAGCCCCAGCATTTT.

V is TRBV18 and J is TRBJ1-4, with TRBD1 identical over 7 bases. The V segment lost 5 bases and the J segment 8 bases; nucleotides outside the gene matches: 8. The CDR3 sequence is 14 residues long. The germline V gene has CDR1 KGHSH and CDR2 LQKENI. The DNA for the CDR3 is TGTGCCAGCTCAACCGACAGGGCGGGCGAAAAACTGTTTTTT. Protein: CASSTDRAGEKLFF.

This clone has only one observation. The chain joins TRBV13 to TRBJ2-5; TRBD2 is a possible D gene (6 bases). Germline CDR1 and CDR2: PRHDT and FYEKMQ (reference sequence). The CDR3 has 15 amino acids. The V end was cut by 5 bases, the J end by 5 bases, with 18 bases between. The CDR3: CASSLRTTRWETQYF. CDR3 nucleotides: TGTGCCAGCAGCCTAAGGACTACAAGATGGGAGACCCAGTACTTC.

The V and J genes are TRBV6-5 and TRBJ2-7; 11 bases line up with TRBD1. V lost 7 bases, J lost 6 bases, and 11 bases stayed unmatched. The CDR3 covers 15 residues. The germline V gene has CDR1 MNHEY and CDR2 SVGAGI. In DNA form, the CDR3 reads TGTGCCAGCACCAGAGACGGGACAGGGGGTCGCGAGCAGTACTTC. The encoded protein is CASTRDGTGGREQYF.

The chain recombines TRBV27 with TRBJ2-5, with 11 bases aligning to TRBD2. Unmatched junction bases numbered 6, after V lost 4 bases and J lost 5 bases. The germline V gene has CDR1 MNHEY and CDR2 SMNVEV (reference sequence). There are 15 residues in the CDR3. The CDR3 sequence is CASSWLAGGRETQYF. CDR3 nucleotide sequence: TGTGCCAGCAGTTGGCTAGCGGGAGGACGGGAGACCCAGTACTTC.